The present entry profiles one TCR beta chain with its context. Its specificity is not known. Everyone who donated was a Caucasian adult who lived in Nashville, Tennessee. The table came from immunoSEQ multiplex PCR; TCRdb's copy has only in-frame clones and leaves some out. Found here are approximately 620,000 clones, 97% of them singletons; the top ten hold about 0.057%. This record belongs to a study of shared clonotypes between healthy human individuals. Overall study findings and caveats: Among non-shared clonotypes, generation probabilities were lower than among those shared by all four donors.

Germline CDR1 KGHSH, CDR2 LQKENI. CDR3 length: 17 residues. This chain links TRBV18 with TRBJ2-5; 14 nucleotides line up with TRBD2. TRBJ2-7 matches the DNA end more closely, so the J call is doubtful. This receptor was taken from a woman aged 25-40 years in good health. Sequencing was carried out using naive CD4+ T cells sorted from blood. Subset defined: CD45RA+ positively selected. The CDR3 nucleotides are TGTGCCAGCTCACCGGGACTAGCGGGAGCAGGGACCTACGAGCAGTACTTC. This codes for CASSPGLAGAGTYEQYF.